This T cell receptor (beta chain) is from a study of T cells in Graves' hyperthyroidism and ophthalmopathy. About the study: Prior to any treatment, at the point of initial diagnosis, peripheral blood was collected. The study, taken as a whole, reports: Most expanded thyroid clonotypes above 0.001 also appeared in blood. From stable hyperthyroidism, ophthalmopathy was separated by a 13 V-J model.

There were TCR beta CDR3 regions amplified from RNA transcripts. HTBI primers drove first-round RT-PCR of the TCR CDR3. One entry per CDR3 protein, called by TCRdb with MiXCR from the multiplex PCR reads. The sample shows about 410,000 distinct CDR3 sequences, about 15% of them seen only once. Ophthalmopathy patients showed a Clinical Activity Score of at least 3, NOSPECS grade of at least 4 and duration under 3 months. A few counts support this clonotype. The antigen remains unidentified. The germline gives CDR1 MGHRA, CDR2 YSYEKL. The CDR3 is 15 residues long. V lost 2 bases to trimming and J lost 5 bases, with 13 bases between them.

This TCR derives from a man aged 18 to 29 with Graves' ophthalmopathy. Sequenced: blood. The chain recombines TRBV4-1 with TRBJ1-5; D is ambiguous. CDR3 sequence reads: CASSQWALQYQPQHF. CDR3 DNA sequence: TGCGCCAGCAGCCAATGGGCACTACAATATCAGCCCCAGCATTTT.